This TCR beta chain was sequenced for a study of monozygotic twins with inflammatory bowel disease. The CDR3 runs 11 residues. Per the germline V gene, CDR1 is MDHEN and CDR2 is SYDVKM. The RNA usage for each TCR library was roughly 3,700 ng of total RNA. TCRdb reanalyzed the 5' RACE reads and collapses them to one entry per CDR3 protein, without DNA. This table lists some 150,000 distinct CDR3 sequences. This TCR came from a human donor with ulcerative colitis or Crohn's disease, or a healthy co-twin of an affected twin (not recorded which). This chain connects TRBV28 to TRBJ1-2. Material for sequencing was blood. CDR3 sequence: CASSSIHGYTF.